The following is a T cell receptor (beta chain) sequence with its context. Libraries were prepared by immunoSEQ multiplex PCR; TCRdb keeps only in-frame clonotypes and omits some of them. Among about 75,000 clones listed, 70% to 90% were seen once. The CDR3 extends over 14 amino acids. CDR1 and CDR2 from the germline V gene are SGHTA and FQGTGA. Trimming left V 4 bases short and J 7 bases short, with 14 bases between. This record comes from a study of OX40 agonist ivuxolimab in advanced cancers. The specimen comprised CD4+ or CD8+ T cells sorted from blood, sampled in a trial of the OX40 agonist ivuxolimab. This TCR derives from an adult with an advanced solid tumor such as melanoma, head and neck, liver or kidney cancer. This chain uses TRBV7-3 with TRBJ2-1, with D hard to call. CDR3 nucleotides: TGTGCCAGCAGCTCCCCTTCGTCCATGAATGAGCAGTTCTTC. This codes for CASSSPSSMNEQFF.